The 30 T cell receptor beta chains below all came from one sample that was sequenced in a study of blood T cells in healthy people across ages. With a J-beta primer mix and a sample-barcoded 5' primer, a second PCR ran about 6 to 11 cycles. Via MiXCR, TCRdb re-called the 5' RACE reads, giving one row per CDR3 protein. The data hold 2 million or so distinct CDR3 sequences, with roughly 50% observed a single time. Sequenced: blood. These receptors originate from a woman aged 40 to 49 in good health.

The table lists this clonotype with many counts. The chain has TRBV7-2 and TRBJ2-3; 8 positions agree with TRBD2. The CDR3 spans 13 residues. CDR1 is SGHTA, CDR2 FQGNSA, per germline. Germline trimming cut 7 bases from V and 5 bases from J; bases unmatched to any gene: 5. The CDR3 spells CASTRGGRDTQYF. CDR3 DNA: TGTGCCAGCACCCGGGGGGGCAGAGATACGCAGTATTTT.

The chain uses TRBV6-2 or TRBV6-3 and TRBJ2-7; TRBD1 aligns across 7 bases. V lost 8 bases and J lost 2; bases outside the gene matches: 9. The CDR3 length is 14 residues. Germline V gene data show CDR1 as MNHEY and CDR2 as SVGEGT. The CDR3 DNA sequence: TGTGCCAGCGCAAGGGACAGCGTCCCCTACGAGCAGTACTTC. This gives the protein CASARDSVPYEQYF.

The table lists this clonotype with a few counts. The chain couples TRBV5-1 to TRBJ2-3; no clear D. CDR3 length: 16 residues. The V gene lost 4 bases and the J gene lost 6 bases, with 21 bases spanning the gap. In germline, CDR1 is SGHRS, CDR2 YFSETQ. The CDR3, as DNA: TGCGCCAGCAGCCCCGCGAGGTCCCATTCATGGGATACGCAGTATTTT. Its translation: CASSPARSHSWDTQYF. Variable domain in full (rest from reference TRBV5-1 and TRBJ2-3): KAGVTQTPRYLIKTRGQQVTLSCSPISGHRSVSWYQQTPGQGLQFLFEYFSETQRNKGNFPGRFSGRQFSNSRSEMNVSTLELGDSALYLCASSPARSHSWDTQYFGPGTRLTVL.

This clonotype came up once. The chain has TRBV24-1 and TRBJ2-6; D unresolved. Trimming pared 7 bases from V and 2 bases from J, leaving 5 bases between. This CDR3 has 13 residues. Germline V CDR1 and CDR2: KGHDR, SFDVKD. This CDR3 reads CATSRTGANVLTF. DNA for the CDR3: TGTGCCACCAGCCGAACTGGGGCCAACGTCCTGACTTTC.

This chain links TRBV12-3 or TRBV12-4 with TRBJ2-7; 8 bases are a match to TRBD2. This CDR3 contains 13 residues. The J segment lost 10 bases and the V segment lost 2 bases, leaving 7 bases of the junction unmatched. CDR3 DNA sequence: TGTGCCAGCAGTTTACAGCGGGGGTACTCCCAGTACTTC. It encodes CASSLQRGYSQYF.

The chain carries TRBV27 and TRBJ2-1; TRBD1 or TRBD2 may be the D gene (5 bases each). CDR1 is MNHEY, CDR2 SMNVEV, per germline (reference sequence). CDR3 length: 16 amino acids. The germline V and J ends were trimmed by 1 base and 0 bases, with 10 bases remaining between them. CDR3 in DNA: TGTGCCAGCAGTTTATGGGCAGGGAGCTCCTACAATGAGCAGTTCTTC. As protein: CASSLWAGSSYNEQFF.

This rearrangement joins TRBV29-1 to TRBJ2-1, with D unresolved. Germline V gene sequence: CDR1 SQVTM, CDR2 ANQGSEA. The CDR3 extends over 12 amino acids. Trimming shortened V by 2 bases and J by 7 bases, and 9 bases separated the two germline ends. The CDR3, as DNA: TGCAGCGTTGAAAGGAGTCAGAATGAGCAGTTCTTC. This gives the protein CSVERSQNEQFF.

Comments on this clonotype: Sequence at one end of the junction differs from germline and may be a read error. The genes are TRBV6-2 or TRBV6-3 and TRBJ2-7, with D unresolved. The CDR3 covers 12 residues. Germline CDR1 MNHEY, CDR2 SVGEGT. For the CDR3, the DNA is TGTACCAGCAGTTCCCCTCTCTACGAGCAGTACTTC. Protein: CTSSSPLYEQYF.

This clonotype was detected only once. This chain uses TRBV4-2 with TRBJ1-4, with 7 bases fitting TRBD1. The CDR3 is made up of 15 amino acids. Germline CDR1 reads LGHNA; CDR2 reads YNFKEQ. V dropped 2 bases and J dropped 4; count of bases not matched to a gene: 4. The CDR3 here is CASSQPQGINEKLFF. CDR3 nucleotide sequence: TGTGCCAGCAGCCAACCACAGGGGATTAATGAAAAACTGTTTTTT.

The chain combines TRBV11-2 with TRBJ2-3; D unresolved. Deletions cut 0 bases from V and 0 bases from J, with 10 bases between. The CDR3 loop spans 16 amino acids. CDR1 and CDR2 from the germline V gene are SGHAT and FQNNGV. In DNA form, the CDR3 reads TGTGCCAGCAGCTTAGAAGTTACCCCTAGCACAGATACGCAGTATTTT. Translated: CASSLEVTPSTDTQYF.

The chain recombines TRBV7-9 with TRBJ2-4, with 9 positions matching TRBD1. Near its end, the DNA agrees better with TRBJ2-7, so the J call may be wrong. The germline CDR1 and CDR2 sequences are SEHNR and FQNEAQ (reference sequence). CDR3 size: 16 residues. This CDR3 is CASSITKGTGGGEQYF. CDR3 DNA: TGTGCCAGCAGCATAACGAAGGGAACAGGGGGCGGCGAGCAGTACTTC.

This clonotype showed up many times. The chain has TRBV5-1 and TRBJ1-2; a weak D match, TRBD1 (6 bases). Between the trimmed V and J ends, which lost 4 bases and 5 bases, there was a span of 9 bases. The germline V gene has CDR1 SGHRS and CDR2 YFSETQ. The CDR3 totals 12 residues. In DNA form, the CDR3 reads TGCGCCAGCAGCCCAGGACAGTATGGCTACACCTTC. This gives the protein CASSPGQYGYTF.

The rearrangement links TRBV5-5 to TRBJ2-1, with 9 nucleotides matching TRBD2. The CDR3 runs to 13 residues. CDR1 and CDR2 from the germline V gene are SGHKS and YYEKEE (reference sequence). V was clipped by 4 bases and J by 9 bases; unmatched bases: 5. This CDR3 is CASSAGGRREQFF. As DNA, the CDR3 is TGTGCCAGCAGCGCGGGGGGGCGTCGTGAGCAGTTCTTC. Full variable domain (rest looked up from reference TRBV5-5 and TRBJ2-1): DAGVTQSPTHLIKTRGQQVTLRCSPISGHKSVSWYQQVLGQGPQFIFQYYEKEERGRGNFPDRFSARQFPNYSSELNVNALLLGDSALYLCASSAGGRREQFFGPGTRLTVL.

The chain recombines TRBV7-8 with TRBJ2-4; D is perhaps TRBD1 (6 bases). The DNA matches TRBJ2-7 better at its end, which makes the J call doubtful. Looked up from germline, CDR1 is SGHVS and CDR2 is FQNEAQ. This CDR3 region has 14 residues. The CDR3 nucleotides are TGTGCCAGCAGCTTAGGGACAGAGGACTACGAGCAGTACTTC. As protein: CASSLGTEDYEQYF.

The chain uses TRBV18 and TRBJ2-1; the D is unclear. From germline, CDR1 is KGHSH and CDR2 LQKENI. This CDR3 region has 14 residues. With 3 bases removed from V and 5 bases from J, the gap between germline ends came to 11 bases. The CDR3 DNA reads TGTGCCAGCTCACCTCCGAGTCAACACAATGAGCAGTTCTTC. Translated: CASSPPSQHNEQFF.

The CDR3 nucleotides are TGTGCCAGCAGTTCCAAACGCGGACAGGGATCTAGCACAGATACGCAGTATTTT. Residues: CASSSKRGQGSSTDTQYF. This chain joins TRBV27 and TRBJ2-3, with 8 bases matching TRBD1. The CDR3 runs to 18 residues. Germline loops: CDR1 MNHEY, CDR2 SMNVEV (reference sequence). V lost 4 bases to trimming and J lost 0 bases; unmatched junction nucleotides: 12.

The V and J genes are TRBV20-1 and TRBJ2-7, with D possibly matching TRBD1 (6 bases). CDR3 length: 13 residues. V lost 6 bases to trimming and J lost 0 bases, with 12 bases between them. CDR1 is DFQATT, CDR2 SNEGSKA, per germline (reference sequence). In DNA, the CDR3 is TGCAGTGCGATGGACAGTCTCTCCTACGAGCAGTACTTC. Translated: CSAMDSLSYEQYF.

This rearrangement joins TRBV7-9 to TRBJ1-5; D ambiguous. The length of the CDR3 is 12 residues. V lost 4 bases and J lost 9, with 10 bases in between. Looked up from germline, CDR1 is SEHNR and CDR2 is FQNEAQ (reference sequence). In DNA, the CDR3 is TGTGCCAGCAGCTACGGGCTCCTGCCCCAGCATTTT. Its protein product is CASSYGLLPQHF.

The V call is TRBV20-1, the J call TRBJ1-5; D perhaps matches TRBD1 (5 bases). The germline V gene encodes CDR1 DFQATT and CDR2 SNEGSKA (reference sequence). The CDR3 totals 13 residues. V was trimmed by 6 bases and J by 5 bases, leaving 14 bases between them. The DNA for the CDR3 is TGCAGTGCCGGACACGGGGGACATCAGCCCCAGCATTTT. Translating gives CSAGHGGHQPQHF.

The V and J genes are TRBV7-6 and TRBJ2-7; a weak D match, TRBD2 (6 bases). The ends were cut back, 3 bases at V and 2 bases at J, with 17 bases in the middle. Germline assignment: CDR1 SGHVS and CDR2 FNYEAQ. The length of the CDR3 is 16 residues. This CDR3 reads CASSFAGLNDAYEQYF. CDR3 nucleotide sequence: TGTGCCAGCAGCTTCGCGGGACTTAACGACGCCTACGAGCAGTACTTC.

This clonotype was picked up one time. The chain couples TRBV10-3 to TRBJ1-4; D is unresolved. Trimming left V 0 bases short and J 1 base short, with 6 bases between. The CDR3 consists of 15 residues. Germline CDR1 reads ENHRY; CDR2 reads SYGVKD. CDR3 nucleotides: TGTGCCATCAGTGAGTCGGCAGTAACTAATGAAAAACTGTTTTTT. This encodes CAISESAVTNEKLFF.

This clonotype came up many times. This chain links TRBV29-1 with TRBJ2-6; no clear D. There are 12 residues in the CDR3. V lost 7 bases to trimming and J lost 2 bases, with 6 bases between them. CDR1 is SQVTM and CDR2 is ANQGSEA in the germline V gene. CDR3: CSAQAGANVLTF. The CDR3 DNA is TGCAGCGCTCAAGCTGGGGCCAACGTCCTGACTTTC.

This rearrangement joins TRBV7-9 to TRBJ2-5; TRBD1 aligns across 10 bases. The germline CDR1 and CDR2 sequences are SEHNR and FQNEAQ (reference sequence). The CDR3 loop spans 15 amino acids. Losses at the gene ends were 6 bases for V and 5 bases for J; bases not matched to a gene: 9. The CDR3 bases are TGTGCCAGCAGAACCGGGACAGGGGTTGGGGAGACCCAGTACTTC. It is translated as CASRTGTGVGETQYF.

This sequence joins TRBV3-1 and TRBJ1-2; perhaps TRBD1 as D (5 bases). Trimming left V 3 bases short and J 4 bases short, with 9 bases between. CDR1 and CDR2 from the germline V gene are LGHDT and YNNKEL (reference sequence). The CDR3 loop spans 13 amino acids. The CDR3 protein is CASSQTASYGYTF. In DNA, the CDR3 is TGTGCCAGCAGCCAGACAGCCAGCTATGGCTACACCTTC. Supplemented by reference TRBV3-1 and TRBJ1-2, the full variable domain reads DTAVSQTPKYLVTQMGNDKSIKCEQNLGHDTMYWYKQDSKKFLKIMFSYNNKELIINETVPNRFSPKSPDKAHLNLHINSLELGDSAVYFCASSQTASYGYTFGSGTRLTVV.

The V call is TRBV19, the J call TRBJ2-7; weak D call: TRBD1 (6 bases). V lost 4 bases to trimming and J lost 5 bases, with 12 bases between them. The CDR3 runs 13 residues. Germline V gene lookup returns CDR1 LNHDA and CDR2 SQIVND (reference sequence). CDR3 region: CASSRTVGNEQYF. The DNA for the CDR3 is TGTGCCAGTAGTAGGACAGTAGGCAACGAGCAGTACTTC.

The V gene is TRBV6-5, the J gene TRBJ1-1; 8 bases align to TRBD1. Germline V gives CDR1 MNHEY, CDR2 SVGAGI. This CDR3 has 15 residues. V was clipped by 7 bases and J by 4 bases; unmatched bases: 11. For the CDR3, the DNA is TGTGCCAGCACGACTCCCGGGACAGGATCCACTGAAGCTTTCTTT. It encodes CASTTPGTGSTEAFF.

The V gene is TRBV3-1, the J gene TRBJ1-4; D might be TRBD1 (5 bases). This CDR3 spans 15 amino acids. The V and J ends lost 1 base and 16 bases respectively, with 22 bases between them. Germline assignment: CDR1 LGHDT and CDR2 YNNKEL (reference sequence). CDR3 sequence reads: CASSQVGGTAGGKFF. The CDR3 DNA sequence: TGTGCCAGCAGCCAAGTCGGGGGGACGGCCGGGGGAAAGTTTTTT.

V usage is TRBV7-9 and J usage is TRBJ1-2; a possible D gene is TRBD1 (5 bases). Germline V CDR1 and CDR2: SEHNR, FQNEAQ (reference sequence). The CDR3 is made up of 16 amino acids. The V end was cut by 5 bases, the J end by 5 bases, with 21 bases between. The CDR3 nucleotides read TGTGCCAGCAGCCCCCAATTCGGCAGGGCTGGATATGGCTACACCTTC. Its translation is CASSPQFGRAGYGYTF.

This clonotype was detected a few times. The gene calls are TRBV12-3 or TRBV12-4 and TRBJ2-5; D is unresolved. With 10 bases removed from V and 3 bases from J, the gap between germline ends came to 15 bases. The CDR3 is 13 amino acids. The DNA of the CDR3 is TGTGCCACCCGGCTAATGGGAAAAGAGACCCAGTACTTC. It yields the protein CATRLMGKETQYF.

This clonotype has only a few counts. V gene TRBV29-1 combines with J gene TRBJ2-1; TRBD2 is a possible D gene (7 bases). Germline CDR1 is SQVTM and CDR2 is ANQGSEA. V lost 4 bases to trimming and J lost 7 bases, with 14 bases between them. The CDR3 runs to 13 residues. As DNA, the CDR3 is TGCAGCGTTGGCGGGGGCCTCTGGAATGAGCAGTTCTTC. Protein product: CSVGGGLWNEQFF.